The 18 T cell receptor beta chains presented below share a single source sample, sequenced in a study of cytomegalovirus exposure and HLA in healthy donors. Amplification used 60 Vbeta primers and 13 Jbeta primers. The protocol was immunoSEQ multiplex PCR, while the TCRdb copy is restricted to in-frame clones and leaves out a portion. The sample holds about 170,000 clones, roughly 83% seen once. Input material: PBMCs. These receptors originate from a boy younger than 10 in good health and CMV-seronegative.

This sequence joins TRBV5-6 and TRBJ2-2; 7 bases match TRBD1. Germline V gene lookup returns CDR1 SGHDT and CDR2 YYEEEE. CDR3 length: 18 residues. V was clipped by 4 bases and J by 2 bases; unmatched bases: 14. CDR3 nucleotide sequence: TGTGCCAGCAGCCCTGCAGCCGGAAGGGGGCGCAACACCGGGGAGCTGTTTTTT. It yields the protein CASSPAAGRGRNTGELFF.

The chain has TRBV7-9 and TRBJ2-1; no clear D gene. V dropped 5 bases and J dropped 0 bases, with 14 bases sitting between them. Germline V gives CDR1 SEHNR, CDR2 FQNEAQ (reference sequence). The CDR3 spans 16 residues. Written as DNA, the CDR3 is TGTGCCAGCAGCATTACTACCTTGAGCTCCTACAATGAGCAGTTCTTC. Its protein product is CASSITTLSSYNEQFF.

J is TRBJ1-5 and V is TRBV27; no clear D gene. Germline CDR1 MNHEY, CDR2 SMNVEV (reference sequence). This CDR3 spans 14 amino acids. V was clipped by 2 bases and J by 9 bases, with 14 bases between them. DNA for the CDR3: TGTGCCAGCAGTTTAGGGCAGGCTGTTGGGCCCCAGCATTTT. Protein: CASSLGQAVGPQHF.

The sample holds a few counts of this clone. The chain is built from TRBV7-2 and TRBJ2-7; maybe TRBD1 (5 bases). The CDR3 totals 15 residues. V shed 4 bases and J shed 1 base, with 14 bases lying between them. The V gene's germline CDR1 is SGHTA and CDR2 FQGNSA. As DNA, the CDR3 is TGTGCCAGCAGCTGGCAGCAGGGTAGTTCCTACGAGCAGTACTTC. This sequence encodes CASSWQQGSSYEQYF.

The J gene is TRBJ2-1, the V gene TRBV4-3; no firm D call. CDR1 is LGHNA, CDR2 YSLEER, per germline. V shed 2 bases and J shed 0 bases, with 11 bases lying between them. This CDR3 contains 16 residues. CDR3 amino acids: CASSQFLRNSYNEQFF. CDR3 nucleotides: TGCGCCAGCAGCCAATTCCTGCGGAACTCCTACAATGAGCAGTTCTTC.

The rearrangement links TRBV10-3 to TRBJ1-1, with TRBD1 matching 7 bases. This CDR3 region has 15 residues. J was trimmed by 5 bases and V by 1 base; bases with no gene match: 7. Germline-derived CDR1 and CDR2 are ENHRY and SYGVKD. CDR3 protein: CAISELQTGPTEAFF. The CDR3 nucleotides are TGTGCCATCAGTGAGTTGCAGACAGGGCCGACTGAAGCTTTCTTT.

This clone was seen a single time. The chain joins TRBV6-5 to TRBJ2-2; TRBD1 might be the D (6 bases). V lost 4 bases, J lost 1 base, and 13 bases lay in between. The CDR3 loop spans 16 amino acids. Germline V CDR1 and CDR2: MNHEY, SVGAGI. The DNA of the CDR3 is TGTGCCAGCAGTTCCGTGACAGGAGTGAACACCGGGGAGCTGTTTTTT. This sequence encodes CASSSVTGVNTGELFF.

The V call is TRBV13, the J call TRBJ1-2; 11 nucleotides agree with TRBD1. J lost 5 bases, V lost 2 bases, and 4 bases had no gene match. The length of the CDR3 is 15 residues. Germline V gene sequence: CDR1 PRHDT, CDR2 FYEKMQ (reference sequence). The CDR3 region has the DNA TGTGCCAGCAGCTTACCGGGACAGGGGGATTATGGCTACACCTTC. Residues: CASSLPGQGDYGYTF.

This clone was seen only a few times. The chain is built from TRBV7-9 and TRBJ1-1; D ambiguous. The CDR3 has 13 amino acids. The germline V and J ends were trimmed by 1 base and 3 bases, with 6 bases remaining between them. Per the germline V gene, CDR1 is SEHNR and CDR2 is FQNEAQ (reference sequence). As DNA, the CDR3 is TGTGCCAGCAGCTTAGGGGGAGACACTGAAGCTTTCTTT. As protein: CASSLGGDTEAFF.

The rearrangement joins TRBV28 to TRBJ1-5; 8 nucleotides match TRBD1. The germline V gene has CDR1 MDHEN and CDR2 SYDVKM. This CDR3 has 12 residues. V shed 4 bases, J shed 15 bases, and the junction held 8 bases outside the gene matches. The CDR3 DNA sequence: TGTGCCAGCAGTTCCTCTGGACAGGGAGGGCATTTT. Translating gives CASSSSGQGGHF.

This clone has just a few counts. V usage is TRBV5-5 and J usage is TRBJ1-1; the match to TRBD1 covers 9 bases. This CDR3 comprises 15 residues. Unmatched junction bases numbered 0, after V lost 0 bases and J lost 0 bases. The germline V gene encodes CDR1 SGHKS and CDR2 YYEKEE (reference sequence). CDR3 sequence (DNA): TGTGCCAGCAGCTTGGACAGGGGGCTGAACACTGAAGCTTTCTTT. It is translated as CASSLDRGLNTEAFF.

This clone occurred a few times. V usage is TRBV7-6 and J usage is TRBJ2-5, with 8 bases matching TRBD2. V shed 0 bases and J 4 bases; nucleotides not matched to a gene: 10. The germline gives CDR1 SGHVS, CDR2 FNYEAQ. The CDR3 contains 17 residues. The CDR3 spells CASSLATSSGIGETQYF. The CDR3 DNA follows: TGTGCCAGCAGCTTAGCGACGAGTAGCGGGATTGGAGAGACCCAGTACTTC.

The chain joins TRBV9 to TRBJ1-5; TRBD1 might be the D (6 bases). The germline V and J ends were trimmed by 1 base and 2 bases, with 19 bases remaining between them. The germline gives CDR1 SGDLS, CDR2 YYNGEE. CDR3 length equals 18 residues. The DNA for the CDR3 is TGTGCCAGCAGCGTAAGGTCGGGGGGGGCTGGGCGCAATCAGCCCCAGCATTTT. It is translated as CASSVRSGGAGRNQPQHF.

CDR3 bases: TGTGCCAGCAGTGTCTACCCAGCGGGGGGTTACGAGCAGTACTTC. Its translation is CASSVYPAGGYEQYF. The V gene is TRBV2, the J gene TRBJ2-5; 9 bases are shared with TRBD2. TRBJ2-7 explains the end of the DNA better; the J call may be wrong. Germline assignment: CDR1 SNHLY and CDR2 FYNNEI. This CDR3 is built from 15 residues.

The chain links TRBV30 to TRBJ1-1; TRBD1 aligns across 7 bases. This CDR3 spans 13 amino acids. CDR1 is GTSNPN and CDR2 is SVGIG in the germline V gene (reference sequence). V lost 0 bases, J lost 7 bases, and 5 bases stayed unmatched. The CDR3 sequence: CAWSVGDRSEAFF. The CDR3 DNA follows: TGTGCCTGGAGTGTAGGGGACAGAAGTGAAGCTTTCTTT.

V is TRBV5-1 and J is TRBJ2-2, with unresolved D. V was clipped by 0 bases and J by 13 bases, with 7 bases between them. Germline lookup yields CDR1 SGHRS and CDR2 YFSETQ. The CDR3 runs to 11 residues. DNA of the CDR3: TGCGCCAGCAGCTTGGCAGGTTTGCTGTTTTTT. This sequence encodes CASSLAGLLFF. Full variable domain (remainder filled in from reference TRBV5-1 and TRBJ2-2): KAGVTQTPRYLIKTRGQQVTLSCSPISGHRSVSWYQQTPGQGLQFLFEYFSETQRNKGNFPGRFSGRQFSNSRSEMNVSTLELGDSALYLCASSLAGLLFFGEGSRLTVL.

There are a few counts of this clone. The V gene is TRBV7-2, the J gene TRBJ1-1, with D maybe TRBD1 (6 bases). CDR1 is SGHTA and CDR2 is FQGNSA in the germline V gene. The ends were cut back, 2 bases at V and 0 bases at J, with 7 bases in the middle. The CDR3 consists of 14 residues. The CDR3 is CASSLQGLNTEAFF. CDR3 nucleotide sequence: TGTGCCAGCAGCTTACAGGGGTTGAACACTGAAGCTTTCTTT.

This rearrangement joins TRBV30 to TRBJ1-4; D might be TRBD1 (5 bases). Trimming shortened V by 2 bases and J by 5 bases, and 15 bases separated the two germline ends. CDR3 size: 15 residues. Germline V gene lookup returns CDR1 GTSNPN and CDR2 SVGIG (reference sequence). The CDR3 region is CAWSLGGGGNEKLFF. The CDR3 bases are TGTGCCTGGAGTCTAGGTGGGGGGGGGAATGAAAAACTGTTTTTT.